The 26 T cell receptor beta chains below were found in one sample sequenced in a study of cytomegalovirus exposure and HLA in healthy donors. PCR involved 60 Vbeta and 13 Jbeta primers. Profiling relied on immunoSEQ multiplex PCR, and the TCRdb table lists in-frame clones only, not all of them. Of around 170,000 clones listed, around 80% were seen once; the top ten hold around 1.5%. Material for sequencing was PBMCs. These TCRs come from a man aged 18 to 30 in good health and CMV-seronegative.

V usage is TRBV19 and J usage is TRBJ2-7; D may be TRBD2 (5 bases). Germline V lookup: CDR1 LNHDA, CDR2 SQIVND (reference sequence). The CDR3 totals 14 residues. V lost 5 bases and J 2 bases, leaving 13 bases between the germline ends. The CDR3 protein is CASSAGLSTYEQYF. The DNA of the CDR3 is TGTGCCAGTAGTGCCGGACTTTCTACCTACGAGCAGTACTTC.

V and J are TRBV2 and TRBJ2-5, with a possible D match to TRBD1 (6 bases). The CDR3 spans 12 residues. With 7 bases removed from V and 0 bases from J, the gap between germline ends came to 6 bases. CDR1 is SNHLY, CDR2 FYNNEI, per germline. This chain's CDR3 is CASTGDQETQYF. Here the CDR3 DNA reads TGTGCCAGCACAGGGGACCAAGAGACCCAGTACTTC.

The chain combines TRBV7-9 with TRBJ1-3, with D unresolved. V lost 7 bases and J lost 0, with 13 bases in between. The CDR3 spans 15 residues. Germline CDR1 reads SEHNR; CDR2 reads FQNEAQ (reference sequence). CDR3 sequence (DNA): TGTGCCAGCATCACCCCCGGGAGCTCTGGAAACACCATATATTTT. Its translation: CASITPGSSGNTIYF. The full variable domain, rest sourced from reference TRBV7-9 and TRBJ1-3, is DTGVSQNPRHKITKRGQNVTFRCDPISEHNRLYWYRQTLGQGPEFLTYFQNEAQLEKSRLLSDRFSAERPKGSFSTLEIQRTEQGDSAMYLCASITPGSSGNTIYFGEGSWLTVV.

The chain recombines TRBV7-2 with TRBJ1-1; D is perhaps TRBD1 (5 bases). The CDR3 length is 12 residues. The ends were cut back, 5 bases at V and 6 bases at J, with 10 bases in the middle. Germline CDR1 reads SGHTA; CDR2 reads FQGNSA. CDR3 amino acids: CASSTQGAEAFF. CDR3 coding DNA: TGTGCCAGCAGCACCCAGGGTGCTGAAGCTTTCTTT.

This clone has more than one count but fewer than ten. The gene calls are TRBV9 and TRBJ1-4; no definite D call. Germline V gene lookup returns CDR1 SGDLS and CDR2 YYNGEE. CDR3 length: 13 amino acids. Trimming took off 0 bases at V and 13 bases at J, with 13 bases between the two ends. The CDR3: CASSVETQSGLFF. For the CDR3, the DNA is TGTGCCAGCAGCGTAGAAACCCAGTCGGGACTGTTTTTT.

This chain uses TRBV6-1 with TRBJ2-5; 7 bases align to TRBD2. The germline CDR1 and CDR2 sequences are MNHNS and SASEGT. The V gene end was trimmed by 3 bases and the J gene end by 3 bases; junction bases not matched to a gene: 7. CDR3 length: 15 amino acids. The DNA of the CDR3 is TGTGCCAGCAGTGATAACCGGGGGACTAAAGAGACCCAGTACTTC. Translating gives CASSDNRGTKETQYF.

This chain uses TRBV7-2 with TRBJ2-2; 7 nucleotides agree with TRBD1. This CDR3 contains 15 residues. Trimming cost V 7 bases and J 4 bases; bases outside gene matches: 9. Germline CDR1 SGHTA, CDR2 FQGNSA. CDR3 amino acids: CASTPGQRLTGELFF. In DNA, the CDR3 is TGTGCCAGCACCCCGGGACAGCGTCTCACCGGGGAGCTGTTTTTT.

The V gene is TRBV13, the J gene TRBJ2-4, with unresolved D. V lost 5 bases and J lost 3, with 5 bases in between. This CDR3 region has 12 residues. Per germline, CDR1 PRHDT and CDR2 FYEKMQ (reference sequence). This CDR3 is CASSTGKNIQYF. CDR3 nucleotide sequence: TGTGCCAGCAGCACCGGCAAAAACATTCAGTACTTC.

V is TRBV12-5 and J is TRBJ1-1; D might be TRBD1 (5 bases). The V gene lost 1 base and the J gene lost 10 bases, with 10 bases spanning the gap. The CDR3 length is 12 residues. Germline values: CDR1 LGHNT, CDR2 FRNRAP. The CDR3 DNA sequence: TGTGCTAGTGGTTTGGACGGGGGAAGAGCTTTCTTT. It yields the protein CASGLDGGRAFF.

The V call is TRBV2, the J call TRBJ1-2; D unclear. Germline-derived CDR1 and CDR2 are SNHLY and FYNNEI. The length of the CDR3 is 14 residues. V was shortened by 2 bases and J by 1 base, with 8 bases between the two germline ends. The CDR3 DNA sequence: TGTGCCAGCAGTGAAAGCGTGGGTAACTATGGCTACACCTTC. Its protein product is CASSESVGNYGYTF.

J is TRBJ1-1 and V is TRBV7-9; D uncertain. CDR1 is SEHNR, CDR2 FQNEAQ, per germline (reference sequence). The CDR3 loop spans 15 amino acids. Trimming left V 2 bases short and J 6 bases short, with 16 bases between. The CDR3 is CASSLMGGEAAEAFF. The CDR3 DNA sequence: TGTGCCAGCAGCTTAATGGGAGGAGAGGCTGCTGAAGCTTTCTTT.

The chain joins TRBV25-1 to TRBJ1-2; 7 nucleotides match TRBD1. Germline CDR1 and CDR2: MGHDK and SYGVNS. The CDR3 spans 15 residues. V lost 0 bases to trimming and J lost 5 bases; unmatched junction nucleotides: 6. DNA for the CDR3: TGTGCCAGCAGTGAATACGGAGGGGGCAGGTATGGCTACACCTTC. The encoded protein is CASSEYGGGRYGYTF.

This chain uses TRBV7-9 with TRBJ2-5; TRBD2 matches at 8 bases. V lost 5 bases, J lost 3 bases, and 2 bases stayed unmatched. This CDR3 comprises 13 residues. CDR1 and CDR2 from the germline V gene are SEHNR and FQNEAQ (reference sequence). CDR3 region: CASSLLAEETQYF. CDR3 coding DNA: TGTGCCAGCAGCCTACTAGCGGAAGAGACCCAGTACTTC.

This rearrangement joins TRBV5-1 to TRBJ1-6; D remains ambiguous. This CDR3 spans 14 amino acids. Germline V gene data show CDR1 as SGHRS and CDR2 as YFSETQ. V was pared by 0 bases and J by 4 bases, with 5 bases between. The CDR3 spells CASSLGQYNSPLHF. The CDR3 DNA sequence: TGCGCCAGCAGCTTGGGGCAATATAATTCACCCCTCCACTTT.

The V and J genes are TRBV5-1 and TRBJ1-5; TRBD1 agrees at 7 bases. After removal of 4 bases from V and 4 bases from J, the junction contained 8 bases not matched to a gene. The length of the CDR3 is 15 residues. Germline assignment: CDR1 SGHRS and CDR2 YFSETQ. DNA of the CDR3: TGCGCCAGCAGCCAGGGGACAGCTAATAATCAGCCCCAGCATTTT. Protein: CASSQGTANNQPQHF.

In this sample, this clone turned up once. The J gene is TRBJ1-3, the V gene TRBV11-2, with D unresolved. V gave up 4 bases and J gave up 7 bases, with 23 bases separating them. This CDR3 comprises 17 residues. Germline CDR1 and CDR2: SGHAT and FQNNGV. The chain's CDR3 is CASSSSRGEGLRNTIYF. As DNA, the CDR3 is TGTGCCAGCAGCTCCTCACGTGGGGAGGGATTGAGGAACACCATATATTTT.

The V gene is TRBV18, the J gene TRBJ1-3; D uncertain. The CDR3 contains 16 residues. Germline CDR1 and CDR2: KGHSH and LQKENI. The V and J ends lost 3 bases and 4 bases respectively, with 16 bases between them. The DNA of the CDR3 is TGTGCCAGCTCACCCAGACCGGGGATATCCGGAAACACCATATATTTT. It specifies CASSPRPGISGNTIYF.

For this clone: This sample includes further DNA sequences coding for the same CDR3. The chain links TRBV7-9 to TRBJ1-2; D not resolved. Trimming left V 1 base short and J 5 bases short, with 8 bases between. This CDR3 region has 13 residues. Germline-derived CDR1 and CDR2 are SEHNR and FQNEAQ (reference sequence). The chain's CDR3 is CASSLGQVYGYTF. CDR3 sequence (DNA): TGTGCCAGCAGCTTAGGGCAGGTTTATGGCTACACCTTC. Based on the CDR3 plus reference TRBV7-9 and TRBJ1-2, the full variable domain is DTGVSQNPRHKITKRGQNVTFRCDPISEHNRLYWYRQTLGQGPEFLTYFQNEAQLEKSRLLSDRFSAERPKGSFSTLEIQRTEQGDSAMYLCASSLGQVYGYTFGSGTRLTVV.

The chain carries TRBV5-6 and TRBJ2-1; 12 bases align to TRBD2. The CDR3 covers 16 residues. Germline V gives CDR1 SGHDT, CDR2 YYEEEE. V gave up 4 bases and J gave up 9 bases; unmatched junction bases: 11. The CDR3 DNA sequence: TGTGCCAGCAGCCAGGGACTAGCGGGTCCAGCGGGTGAGCAGTTCTTC. The encoded protein is CASSQGLAGPAGEQFF.

This chain joins TRBV7-2 and TRBJ1-5; D may be TRBD1 (5 bases). Trimming removed 5 bases at V and 0 bases at J, with 11 bases between. The CDR3 length is 15 residues. Germline assignment: CDR1 SGHTA and CDR2 FQGNSA. The CDR3 DNA reads as TGTGCCAGCAGCCCGACAGATAATAGCAATCAGCCCCAGCATTTT. Amino acids: CASSPTDNSNQPQHF.

There are a few counts of this clone. This chain uses TRBV7-9 with TRBJ1-6; 7 positions match TRBD1. The V gene's germline CDR1 is SEHNR and CDR2 FQNEAQ (reference sequence). V lost 5 bases and J lost 5; bases outside the gene matches: 12. The CDR3 is 17 residues long. CDR3 sequence (DNA): TGTGCCAGCAGCATCGGGACAGTTCCCTTGCATAATTCACCCCTCCACTTT. Translated: CASSIGTVPLHNSPLHF.

The V call is TRBV28, the J call TRBJ2-3, with a weak D call TRBD1 (6 bases). In germline, CDR1 is MDHEN, CDR2 SYDVKM. V lost 6 bases to trimming and J lost 0 bases, with 13 bases between them. The CDR3 covers 15 residues. In nucleotides, the CDR3 is TGTGCCAGCAGCCGAGGGGGACGAAGCACAGATACGCAGTATTTT. Protein product: CASSRGGRSTDTQYF.

The CDR3 loop reads CATRSRRTGEAFF. The CDR3 DNA follows: TGTGCCACGCGATCTAGGCGGACAGGGGAAGCTTTCTTT. This chain connects TRBV11-2 to TRBJ1-1; 8 positions agree with TRBD1. The CDR3 loop spans 13 amino acids. Trimming at V came to 10 bases and at J to 8 bases, leaving 12 bases not matched to a gene. CDR1 and CDR2 (germline): SGHAT, FQNNGV.

Points on this clone: In the same sample, other DNA sequences code for this CDR3. The V call is TRBV7-9, the J call TRBJ2-1; 9 nucleotides match TRBD1. V lost 4 bases to trimming and J lost 6 bases; unmatched junction nucleotides: 7. This CDR3 region has 15 residues. The germline gives CDR1 SEHNR, CDR2 FQNEAQ (reference sequence). CDR3 amino acids: CASSSNRGRGNEQFF. The DNA for the CDR3 is TGTGCCAGCAGCTCAAACAGGGGGCGCGGCAATGAGCAGTTCTTC.

V is TRBV2 and J is TRBJ2-2, with TRBD1 matching over 7 bases. With 3 bases clipped from V and 4 bases from J, the junction kept 5 bases outside the gene matches. Germline V gene sequence: CDR1 SNHLY, CDR2 FYNNEI. The CDR3 covers 15 residues. The CDR3 DNA reads as TGTGCCAGCAGTGAGATAACAGGGGTCACCGGGGAGCTGTTTTTT. It yields the protein CASSEITGVTGELFF.

A remark on this clone: Other DNA sequences from this sample encode an identical CDR3 as well. The chain is built from TRBV27 and TRBJ2-7; 9 positions agree with TRBD1. Germline trimming cut 6 bases from V and 2 bases from J; bases unmatched to any gene: 5. Looked up from germline, CDR1 is MNHEY and CDR2 is SMNVEV (reference sequence). The CDR3 is 14 amino acids. The CDR3, as DNA: TGTGCCAGCAGATTGGACAGGGGAACCTACGAGCAGTACTTC. Its protein product is CASRLDRGTYEQYF.